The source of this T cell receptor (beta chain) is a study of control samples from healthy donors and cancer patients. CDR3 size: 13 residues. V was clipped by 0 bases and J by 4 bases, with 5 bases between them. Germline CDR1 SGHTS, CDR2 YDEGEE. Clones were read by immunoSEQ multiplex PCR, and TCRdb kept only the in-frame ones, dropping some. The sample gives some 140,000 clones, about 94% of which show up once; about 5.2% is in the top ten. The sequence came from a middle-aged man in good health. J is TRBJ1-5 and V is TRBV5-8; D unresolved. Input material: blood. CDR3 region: CASSLGWNQPQHF. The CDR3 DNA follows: TGTGCCAGCAGCTTGGGCTGGAATCAGCCCCAGCATTTT.